This TCR beta chain was sequenced for a study of T cell responses to AZD1222 COVID-19 vaccine (dated by TCRdb to 2020 to 2023). Regarding the study in general: AZD1222 recipients given second doses at about 4 weeks or at about 12 weeks were pooled, since spike-specific TCR depth and breadth were not found to differ between the two schedules. Trial participants were enrolled by age into 18-55, 56-69 and 70-plus year subgroups, with roughly 150, 30 and 60 TCR-sequenced participants respectively. A total of 230 or so trial participants underwent TCR sequencing, of whom 207 received two doses of AZD1222 and about 26 received two doses of the MenACWY control vaccine. Overall study results and their limits: Epitopes outside the regions mutated in the B.1.351 and B.1.1.7 variants were reportedly recognized by nearly half of the unique spike-specific TCRs. Participants were mostly white British, with more females than males. The authors suggested clonal diversity may have been underestimated. Only a handful of AZD1222 recipients were SARS-CoV-2 seropositive at baseline, limiting conclusions about previously exposed vaccinees. Because no day 14 peak-response samples were available, repertoires were characterized only after the peak T cell response. Vaccine-associated CD4 TCRs spanned the whole spike protein, with dominant responses in regions 160-218 and 743-854. After two AZD1222 doses, both the breadth and the depth of spike-specific TCRs were significantly higher than at day 0 and than in MenACWY recipients. In the small 56-69-year group, the increase in depth fell short of significance, most likely because of low power.

The CDR3 regions of human TCRbeta chains were analyzed by immunosequencing. In the paper's pipeline: TCRs in the repertoires were matched against a reference library of SARS-CoV-2-specific TCRs that had been generated with the MIRA antigen-specificity platform. Breadth was defined as the fraction of unique TCRs that were SARS-CoV-2-associated. Depth was defined as the fraction of total T cells that were SARS-CoV-2-associated. Using the MIRA data, each spike-specific TCR was mapped to the spike region that the TCR reacts to and placed in a CD4 or CD8 class. Log10-transformed breadth and depth values were compared by one-way ANOVA with Sidak's multiple comparisons tests. TCRdb obtained this table from immuneACCESS and retained in-frame rearrangements with V and J assigned. These tables miss some clones; where compared with another copy, unresolved V genes account for less than half of the shortfall, and the remainder is unexplained. V, J and clone size are taken as reported in that table, and D and trimming were inferred from the DNA itself. Within this sample are about 100,000 clones, with approximately 90% of them counted one time only. Together, the top ten hold 15% to 20% of the sample.

The time point label of this sample denotes: baseline before first vaccination. The vaccinee samples were drawn from two UK trials, COV001 and COV002, one of which was a single-blind randomized controlled phase 2/3 trial testing AZD1222 (ChAdOx1 nCoV-19) in healthy adults. For TCRbeta chain sequencing, PBMC samples were collected from trial participants at day 0 and at day 28 after the second dose. About this clone: Its specific antigen is unknown. Nothing much larger sits one base from this clone, and base qualities are not available.

This TCR was sampled from an adult in good health. Sequencing was performed on peripheral blood, taken on day 0 of AZD1222 vaccination.

The bases are TGTGCCAGCAGGCGGGGACAGAATCAGCCCCAGCATTTT. This sequence encodes CASRRGQNQPQHF. Here the chain combines TRBV12-3 or TRBV12-4 and TRBJ1-5; 7 central bases correspond to TRBD1. From V the trimming removes 6 bases and from J it removes 4 bases, while the gene matches leave 3 bases of the junction unaccounted for. The CDR3 goes from the cysteine to the phenylalanine over 13 residues. The entry retains the CDR3 DNA only, 39 bases that are in frame from base 1.